Listed below are T cell receptor beta chains from one sample, sequenced in a study of blood T cell repertoires in COVID-19. Produced via immunoSEQ multiplex PCR; TCRdb's table is partial and in-frame only. The table includes about 120,000 clones, 60% to 85% detected once. Sequencing was carried out using peripheral blood. These receptors were collected from a man between 65 and 80 years old with acute or convalescent COVID-19. Both conserved end residues are part of each CDR3. The D gene is left open where the match is weak. Not every row has a clone size; where given, it reads once, few, many or a size class.

J gene: TRBJ1-2; CDR3 length: 14; D gene: .; V gene: TRBV12-5; clone size: .; CDR3 DNA: TGTGCTAGTGGTTTGACCACAGGGACGGGTGGCTACACCTTC; CDR3 protein: CASGLTTGTGGYTF
J gene: TRBJ2-1; CDR3 length: 15; D gene: .; V gene: TRBV7-6; clone size: .; CDR3 DNA: TGTGCCAGCAGCAAAGGCCAGGGTTCCTACAATGAGCAGTTCTTC; CDR3 protein: CASSKGQGSYNEQFF
J gene: TRBJ2-7; CDR3 length: 13; D gene: .; V gene: TRBV7-9; clone size: few; CDR3 DNA: TGTGCCAGCAGCTCCGCGGGGACGTACGAGCAGTACTTC; CDR3 protein: CASSSAGTYEQYF
J gene: TRBJ1-6; CDR3 length: 15; D gene: TRBD1; V gene: TRBV6-5; clone size: .; CDR3 DNA: TGTGCCAGCAGTTACTCGGGGGACAGGGGGACACCCCTCCACTTT; CDR3 protein: CASSYSGDRGTPLHF
J gene: TRBJ2-7; CDR3 length: 14; D gene: .; V gene: TRBV21-1; clone size: .; CDR3 DNA: TGTGCCAGCAGACCTACAGGGGTTACCTACGAGCAGTACTTC; CDR3 protein: CASRPTGVTYEQYF
J gene: TRBJ2-2; CDR3 length: 13; D gene: .; V gene: TRBV2; clone size: .; CDR3 DNA: TGTGCCAGCAAGGCGGGGTACACCGGGGAGCTGTTTTTT; CDR3 protein: CASKAGYTGELFF
J gene: TRBJ2-2; CDR3 length: 15; D gene: .; V gene: TRBV9; clone size: .; CDR3 DNA: TGTGCCAGCAGCGTTTCGGGAGATAACACCGGGGAGCTGTTTTTT; CDR3 protein: CASSVSGDNTGELFF
J gene: TRBJ1-2; CDR3 length: 15; D gene: TRBD1; V gene: TRBV7-9; clone size: .; CDR3 DNA: TGTGCCAGCAGCTTACCGCCGGGACAGGGCCATGGCTACACCTTC; CDR3 protein: CASSLPPGQGHGYTF
J gene: TRBJ2-2; CDR3 length: 18; D gene: TRBD2; V gene: TRBV5-1; clone size: .; CDR3 DNA: TGCGCCAGCAGCTTGGCGTCAATTAGCGGGAGTGGAAGCGGGGAGCTGTTTTTT; CDR3 protein: CASSLASISGSGSGELFF
J gene: TRBJ2-2; CDR3 length: 16; D gene: .; V gene: TRBV7-8; clone size: .; CDR3 DNA: TGTGCCCGCAGCTTAGTGGGCATTGTGGCGGGGGGGGAGCTGTTTTTT; CDR3 protein: CARSLVGIVAGGELFF
J gene: TRBJ1-2; CDR3 length: 15; D gene: .; V gene: TRBV5-1; clone size: .; CDR3 DNA: TGCGCCAGCAGCTTACAGGGTATTGATCACTATGGCTACACCTTC; CDR3 protein: CASSLQGIDHYGYTF